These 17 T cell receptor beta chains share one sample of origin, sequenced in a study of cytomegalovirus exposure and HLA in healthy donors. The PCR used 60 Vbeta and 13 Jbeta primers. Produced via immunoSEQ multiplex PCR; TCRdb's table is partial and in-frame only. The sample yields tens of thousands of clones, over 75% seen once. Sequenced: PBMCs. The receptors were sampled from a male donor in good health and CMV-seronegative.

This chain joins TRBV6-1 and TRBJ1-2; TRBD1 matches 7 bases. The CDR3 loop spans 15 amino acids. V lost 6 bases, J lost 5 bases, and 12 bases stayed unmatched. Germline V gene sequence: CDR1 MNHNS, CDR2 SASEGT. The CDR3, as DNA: TGTGCCAGCAGGAAAGACAGGGAGGTTGGGTATGGCTACACCTTC. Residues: CASRKDREVGYGYTF.

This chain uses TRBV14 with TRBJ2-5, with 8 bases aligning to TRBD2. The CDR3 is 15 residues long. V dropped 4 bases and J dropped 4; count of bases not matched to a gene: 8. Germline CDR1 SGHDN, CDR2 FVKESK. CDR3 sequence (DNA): TGTGCCAGCAGCCCGGGGGGGCGCAGGGGAGAGACCCAGTACTTC. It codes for CASSPGGRRGETQYF.

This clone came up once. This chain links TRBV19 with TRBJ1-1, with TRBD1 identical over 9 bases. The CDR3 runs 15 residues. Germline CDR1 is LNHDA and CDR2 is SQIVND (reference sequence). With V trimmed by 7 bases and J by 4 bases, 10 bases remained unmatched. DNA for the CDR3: TGTGCCAGTACCGTACAGGGGGCGACGGCCACTGAAGCTTTCTTT. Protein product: CASTVQGATATEAFF.

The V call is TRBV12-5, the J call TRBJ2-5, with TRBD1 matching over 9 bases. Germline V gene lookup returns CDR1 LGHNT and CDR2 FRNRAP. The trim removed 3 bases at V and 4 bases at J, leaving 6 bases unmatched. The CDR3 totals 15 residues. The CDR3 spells CASGFGQGRGETQYF. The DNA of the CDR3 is TGTGCTAGTGGTTTCGGACAGGGGCGAGGAGAGACCCAGTACTTC.

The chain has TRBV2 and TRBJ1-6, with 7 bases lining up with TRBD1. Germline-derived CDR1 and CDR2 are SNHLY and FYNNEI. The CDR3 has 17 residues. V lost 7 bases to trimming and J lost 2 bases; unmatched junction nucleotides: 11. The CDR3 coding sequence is TGTGCCAGCATTTCCGACAGGGTAGTAACCTATAATTCACCCCTCCACTTT. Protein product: CASISDRVVTYNSPLHF.

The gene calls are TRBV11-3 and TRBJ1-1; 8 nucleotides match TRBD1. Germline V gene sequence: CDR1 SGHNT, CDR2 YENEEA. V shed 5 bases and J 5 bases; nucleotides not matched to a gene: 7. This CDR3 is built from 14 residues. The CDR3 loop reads CASSQGQGWTEAFF. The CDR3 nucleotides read TGTGCCAGCAGCCAAGGACAGGGTTGGACTGAAGCTTTCTTT. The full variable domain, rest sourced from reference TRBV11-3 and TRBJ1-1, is EAGVVQSPRYKIIEKKQPVAFWCNPISGHNTLYWYLQNLGQGPELLIRYENEEAVDDSQLPKDRFSAERLKGVDSTLKIQPAELGDSAVYLCASSQGQGWTEAFFGQGTRLTVV.

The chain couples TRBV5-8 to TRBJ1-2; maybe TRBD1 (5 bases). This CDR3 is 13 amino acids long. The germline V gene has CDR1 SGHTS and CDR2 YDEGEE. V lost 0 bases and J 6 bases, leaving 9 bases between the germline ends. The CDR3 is CASSLALGDGYTF. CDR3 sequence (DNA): TGTGCCAGCAGCTTGGCCCTAGGGGATGGCTACACCTTC.

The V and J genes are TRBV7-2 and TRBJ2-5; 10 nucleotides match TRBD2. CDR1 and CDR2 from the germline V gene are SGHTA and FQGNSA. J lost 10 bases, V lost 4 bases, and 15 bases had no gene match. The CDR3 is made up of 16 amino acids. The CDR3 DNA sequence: TGTGCCAGCAGCTCCGGACTAGCGGCCGTAGGAAGGAACCAGTACTTC. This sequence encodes CASSSGLAAVGRNQYF.

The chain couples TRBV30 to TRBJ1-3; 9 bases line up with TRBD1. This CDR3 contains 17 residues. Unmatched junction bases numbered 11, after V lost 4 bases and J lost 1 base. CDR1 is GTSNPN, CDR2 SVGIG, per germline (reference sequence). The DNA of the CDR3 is TGTGCCTGGACCCCCCCGGGACAGGGTTTTTCTGGAAACACCATATATTTT. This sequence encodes CAWTPPGQGFSGNTIYF.

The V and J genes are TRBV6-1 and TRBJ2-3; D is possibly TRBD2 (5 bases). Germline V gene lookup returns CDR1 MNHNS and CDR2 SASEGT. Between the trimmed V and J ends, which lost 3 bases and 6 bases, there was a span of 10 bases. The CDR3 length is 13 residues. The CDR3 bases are TGTGCCAGCAGTGACCAGAGCGGTGATACGCAGTATTTT. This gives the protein CASSDQSGDTQYF.

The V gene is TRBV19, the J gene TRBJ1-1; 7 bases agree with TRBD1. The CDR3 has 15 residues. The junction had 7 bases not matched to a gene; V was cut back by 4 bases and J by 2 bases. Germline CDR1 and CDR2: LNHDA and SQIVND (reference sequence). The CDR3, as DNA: TGTGCCAGTAGTACCGACAGGGACGGTAACACTGAAGCTTTCTTT. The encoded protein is CASSTDRDGNTEAFF.

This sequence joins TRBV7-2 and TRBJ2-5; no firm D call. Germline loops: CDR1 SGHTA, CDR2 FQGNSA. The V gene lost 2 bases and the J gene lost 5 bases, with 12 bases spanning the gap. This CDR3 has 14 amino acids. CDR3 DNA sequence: TGTGCCAGCAGCTTATGGGCAGGTCCCGAGACCCAGTACTTC. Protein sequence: CASSLWAGPETQYF.

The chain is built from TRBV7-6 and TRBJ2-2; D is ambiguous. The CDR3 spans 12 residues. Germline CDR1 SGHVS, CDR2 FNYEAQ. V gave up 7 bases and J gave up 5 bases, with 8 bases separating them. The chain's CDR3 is CASTAGTGELFF. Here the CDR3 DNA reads TGTGCCAGCACCGCCGGGACCGGGGAGCTGTTTTTT.

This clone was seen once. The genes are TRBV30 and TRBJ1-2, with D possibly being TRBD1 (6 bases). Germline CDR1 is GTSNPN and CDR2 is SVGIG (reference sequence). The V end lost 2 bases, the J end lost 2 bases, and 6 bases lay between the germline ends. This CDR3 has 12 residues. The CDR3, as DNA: TGTGCCTGGAGTCAGGGGAACTATGGCTACACCTTC. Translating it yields CAWSQGNYGYTF.

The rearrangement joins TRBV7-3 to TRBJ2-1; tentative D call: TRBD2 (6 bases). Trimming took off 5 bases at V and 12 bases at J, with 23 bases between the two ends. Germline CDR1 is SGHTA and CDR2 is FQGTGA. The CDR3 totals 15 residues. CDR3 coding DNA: TGTGCCAGCAGCCAAGGACGGGCGTCGGGAGATGGGCAGTTCTTC. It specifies CASSQGRASGDGQFF.

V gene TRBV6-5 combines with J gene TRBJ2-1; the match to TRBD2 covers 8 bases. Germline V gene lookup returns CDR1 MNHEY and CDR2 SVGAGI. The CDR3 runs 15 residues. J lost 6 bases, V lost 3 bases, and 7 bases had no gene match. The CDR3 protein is CASSYPGLARNEQFF. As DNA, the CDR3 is TGTGCCAGCAGTTATCCCGGACTAGCTCGCAATGAGCAGTTCTTC.

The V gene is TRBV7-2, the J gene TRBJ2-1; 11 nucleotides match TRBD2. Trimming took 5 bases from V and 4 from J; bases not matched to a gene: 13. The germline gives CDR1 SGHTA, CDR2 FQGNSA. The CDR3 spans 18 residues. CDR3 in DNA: TGTGCCAGCAGCCCGATCCTTAGCGGGGGGGCGGGGTACAATGAGCAGTTCTTC. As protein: CASSPILSGGAGYNEQFF.